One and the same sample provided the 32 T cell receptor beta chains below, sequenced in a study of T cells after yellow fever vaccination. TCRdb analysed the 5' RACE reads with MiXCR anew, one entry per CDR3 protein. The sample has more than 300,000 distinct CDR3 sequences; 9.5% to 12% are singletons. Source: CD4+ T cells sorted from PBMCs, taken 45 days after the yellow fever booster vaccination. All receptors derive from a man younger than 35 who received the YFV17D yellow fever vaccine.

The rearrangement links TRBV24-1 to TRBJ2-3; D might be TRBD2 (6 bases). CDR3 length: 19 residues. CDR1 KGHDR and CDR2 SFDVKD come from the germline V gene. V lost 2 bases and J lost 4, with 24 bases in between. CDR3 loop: CATSDSGNRDGEVADTQYF. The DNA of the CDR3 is TGTGCCACCAGTGATTCCGGAAATAGGGACGGGGAGGTGGCAGATACGCAGTATTTT.

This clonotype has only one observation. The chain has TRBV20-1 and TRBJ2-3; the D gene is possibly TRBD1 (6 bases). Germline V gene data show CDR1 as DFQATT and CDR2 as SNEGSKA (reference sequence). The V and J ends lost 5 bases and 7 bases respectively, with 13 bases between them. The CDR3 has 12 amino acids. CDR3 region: CSAYRDPNTQYF. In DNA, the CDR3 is TGCAGTGCTTACAGGGACCCGAATACGCAGTATTTT.

The DNA for the CDR3 is TGCGCCAGCAGCCTTTATACAGGCAGCTCTGGAAACACCATATATTTT. Translating gives CASSLYTGSSGNTIYF. The J gene is TRBJ1-3, the V gene TRBV5-1, with D perhaps matching TRBD1 (5 bases). The CDR3 totals 16 residues. Germline V gives CDR1 SGHRS, CDR2 YFSETQ. V was cut by 4 bases and J by 0 bases, with 14 bases left in between.

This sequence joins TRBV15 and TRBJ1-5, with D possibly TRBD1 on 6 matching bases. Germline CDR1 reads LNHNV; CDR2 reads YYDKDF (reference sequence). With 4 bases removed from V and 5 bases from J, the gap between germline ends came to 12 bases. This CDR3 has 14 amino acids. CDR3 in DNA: TGTGCCACCAGCACCCAACAGGGATATCAGCCCCAGCATTTT. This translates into CATSTQQGYQPQHF.

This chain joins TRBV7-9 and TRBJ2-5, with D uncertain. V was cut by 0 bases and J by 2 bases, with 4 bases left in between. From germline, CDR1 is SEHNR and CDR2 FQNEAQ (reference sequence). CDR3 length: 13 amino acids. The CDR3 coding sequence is TGTGCCAGCAGCTTAGCAGAGCAAGAGACCCAGTACTTC. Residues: CASSLAEQETQYF.

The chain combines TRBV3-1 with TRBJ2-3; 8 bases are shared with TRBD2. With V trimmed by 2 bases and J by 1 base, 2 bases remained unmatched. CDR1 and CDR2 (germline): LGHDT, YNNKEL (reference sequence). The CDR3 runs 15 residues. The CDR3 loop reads CASSQRRGGTDTQYF. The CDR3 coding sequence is TGTGCCAGCAGCCAAAGGCGGGGGGGCACAGATACGCAGTATTTT.

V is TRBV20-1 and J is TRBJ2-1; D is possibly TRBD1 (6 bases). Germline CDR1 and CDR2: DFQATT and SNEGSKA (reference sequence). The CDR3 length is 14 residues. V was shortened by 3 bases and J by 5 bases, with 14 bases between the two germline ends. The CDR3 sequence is CSARPTGTNNEQFF. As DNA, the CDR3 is TGCAGTGCTAGGCCCACAGGGACCAACAATGAGCAGTTCTTC.

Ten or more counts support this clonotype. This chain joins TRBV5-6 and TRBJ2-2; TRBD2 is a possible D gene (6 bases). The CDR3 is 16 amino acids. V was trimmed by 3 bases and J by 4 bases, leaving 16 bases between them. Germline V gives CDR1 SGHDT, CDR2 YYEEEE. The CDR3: CASSWGSAGTTGELFF. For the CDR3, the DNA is TGTGCCAGCAGCTGGGGGTCGGCGGGGACCACCGGGGAGCTGTTTTTT.

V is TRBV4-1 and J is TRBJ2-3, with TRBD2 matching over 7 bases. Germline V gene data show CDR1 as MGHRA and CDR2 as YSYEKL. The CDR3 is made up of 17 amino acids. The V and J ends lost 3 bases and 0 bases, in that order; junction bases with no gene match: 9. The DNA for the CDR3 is TGCGCCAGCAGCCACTTACGAGCGGGGCTTAGCACAGATACGCAGTATTTT. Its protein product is CASSHLRAGLSTDTQYF.

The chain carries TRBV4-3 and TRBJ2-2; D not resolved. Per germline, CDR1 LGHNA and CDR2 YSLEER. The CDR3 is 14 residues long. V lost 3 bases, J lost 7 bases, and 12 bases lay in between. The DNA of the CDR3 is TGCGCCAGCAGCCAGGATACACTTTACGGGGAGCTGTTTTTT. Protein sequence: CASSQDTLYGELFF.

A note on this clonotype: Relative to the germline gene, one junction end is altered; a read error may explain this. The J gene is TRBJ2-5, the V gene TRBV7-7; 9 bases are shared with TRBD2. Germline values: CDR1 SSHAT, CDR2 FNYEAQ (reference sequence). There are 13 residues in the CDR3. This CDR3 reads CASSRTSEQTQYF. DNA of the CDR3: TGTGCTAGCAGCCGGACTAGCGAACAGACCCAGTACTTC. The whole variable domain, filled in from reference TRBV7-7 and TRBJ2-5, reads GAGVSQSPRYKVTKRGQDVTLRCDPISSHATLYWYQQALGQGPEFLTYFNYEAQPDKSGLPSDRFSAERPEGSISTLTIQRTEQRDSAMYRCASSRTSEQTQYFGPGTRLLVL.

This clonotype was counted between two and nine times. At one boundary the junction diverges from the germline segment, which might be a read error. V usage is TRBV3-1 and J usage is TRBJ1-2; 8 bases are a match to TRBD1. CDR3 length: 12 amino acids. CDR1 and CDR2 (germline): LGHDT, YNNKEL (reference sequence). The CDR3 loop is CASSQGTGTGRF. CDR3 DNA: TGTGCCAGCAGCCAAGGAACCGGGACAGGTCGCTTC.

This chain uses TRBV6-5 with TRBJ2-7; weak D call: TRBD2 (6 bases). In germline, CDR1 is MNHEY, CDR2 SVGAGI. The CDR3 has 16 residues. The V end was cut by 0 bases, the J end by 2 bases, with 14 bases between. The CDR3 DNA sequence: TGTGCCAGCAGTTACTCGAGTGGGGGGACGCCCTACGAGCAGTACTTC. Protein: CASSYSSGGTPYEQYF.

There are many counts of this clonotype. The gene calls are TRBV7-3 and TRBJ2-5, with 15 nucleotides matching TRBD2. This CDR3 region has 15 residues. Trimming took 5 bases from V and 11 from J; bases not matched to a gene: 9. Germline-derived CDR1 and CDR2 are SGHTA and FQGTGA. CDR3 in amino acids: CASSLGTSGGQPQYF. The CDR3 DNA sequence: TGTGCCAGCAGCCTCGGGACTAGCGGGGGGCAACCGCAGTACTTC.

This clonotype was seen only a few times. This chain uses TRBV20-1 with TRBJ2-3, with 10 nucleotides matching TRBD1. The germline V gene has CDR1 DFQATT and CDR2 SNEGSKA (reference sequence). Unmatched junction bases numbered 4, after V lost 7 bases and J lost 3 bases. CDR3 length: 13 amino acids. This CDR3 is CSVEDRGTDTQYF. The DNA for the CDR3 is TGCAGTGTTGAGGACAGGGGGACAGATACGCAGTATTTT.

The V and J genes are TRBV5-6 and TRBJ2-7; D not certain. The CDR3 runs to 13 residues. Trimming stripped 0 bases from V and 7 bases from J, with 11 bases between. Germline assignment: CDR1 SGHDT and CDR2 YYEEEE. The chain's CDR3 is CASSLADGGEQYV. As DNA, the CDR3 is TGTGCCAGCAGCTTGGCCGACGGCGGAGAGCAGTACGTC.

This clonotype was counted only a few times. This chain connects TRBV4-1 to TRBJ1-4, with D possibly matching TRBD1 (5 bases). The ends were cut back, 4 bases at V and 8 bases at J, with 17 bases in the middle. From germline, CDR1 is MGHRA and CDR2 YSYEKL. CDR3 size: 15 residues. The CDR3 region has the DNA TGCGCCAGCAGCCCGGGGACCGCGGGCGGGGAAAAACTGTTTTTT. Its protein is CASSPGTAGGEKLFF.

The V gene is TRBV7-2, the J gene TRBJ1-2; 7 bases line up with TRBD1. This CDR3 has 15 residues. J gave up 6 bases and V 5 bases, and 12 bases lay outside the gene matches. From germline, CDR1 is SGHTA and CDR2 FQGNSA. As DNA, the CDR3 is TGTGCCAGCAGCGAACGCCGCAGGGGGAGGGATGGCTACACCTTC. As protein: CASSERRRGRDGYTF. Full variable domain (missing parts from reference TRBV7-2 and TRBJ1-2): GAGVSQSPSNKVTEKGKDVELRCDPISGHTALYWYRQSLGQGLEFLIYFQGNSAPDKSGLPSDRFSAERTGGSVSTLTIQRTQQEDSAVYLCASSERRRGRDGYTFGSGTRLTVV.

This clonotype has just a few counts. This CDR3 reads CASSQDRYGQETQYF. DNA of the CDR3: TGCGCCAGCAGCCAAGATCGGTACGGACAAGAGACCCAGTACTTC. The chain couples TRBV4-3 to TRBJ2-5; D is unclear. Germline V gene lookup returns CDR1 LGHNA and CDR2 YSLEER. The CDR3 is 15 amino acids. V lost 0 bases, J lost 2 bases, and 10 bases lay in between.

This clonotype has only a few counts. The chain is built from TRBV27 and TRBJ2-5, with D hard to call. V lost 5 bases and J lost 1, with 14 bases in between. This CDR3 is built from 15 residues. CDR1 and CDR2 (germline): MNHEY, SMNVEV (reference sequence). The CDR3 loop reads CASSAALGPQETQYF. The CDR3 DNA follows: TGTGCCAGCAGTGCCGCATTGGGCCCCCAAGAGACCCAGTACTTC.

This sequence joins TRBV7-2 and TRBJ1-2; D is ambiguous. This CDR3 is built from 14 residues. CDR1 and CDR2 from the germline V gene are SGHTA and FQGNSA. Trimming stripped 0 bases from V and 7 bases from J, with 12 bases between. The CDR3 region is CASSLATANGGYTF. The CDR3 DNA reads TGTGCCAGCAGCTTAGCCACAGCAAATGGTGGCTACACCTTC.

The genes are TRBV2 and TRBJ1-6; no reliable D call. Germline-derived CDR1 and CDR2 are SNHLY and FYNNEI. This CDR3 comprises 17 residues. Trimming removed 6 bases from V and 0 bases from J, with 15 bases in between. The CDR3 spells CASRARILSSYNSPLHF. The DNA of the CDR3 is TGTGCCAGCAGAGCCAGGATATTGAGCTCCTATAATTCACCCCTCCACTTT. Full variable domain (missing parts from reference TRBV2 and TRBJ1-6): EPEVTQTPSHQVTQMGQEVILRCVPISNHLYFYWYRQILGQKVEFLVSFYNNEISEKSEIFDDQFSVERPDGSNFTLKIRSTKLEDSAMYFCASRARILSSYNSPLHFGNGTRLTVT.

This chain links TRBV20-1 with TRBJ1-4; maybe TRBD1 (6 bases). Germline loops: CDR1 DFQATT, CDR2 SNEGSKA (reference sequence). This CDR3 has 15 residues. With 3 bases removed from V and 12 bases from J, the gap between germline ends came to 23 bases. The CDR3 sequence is CSASRPGTWTIELFF. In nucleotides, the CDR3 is TGCAGTGCTAGCCGCCCCGGGACATGGACTATTGAACTGTTTTTT.

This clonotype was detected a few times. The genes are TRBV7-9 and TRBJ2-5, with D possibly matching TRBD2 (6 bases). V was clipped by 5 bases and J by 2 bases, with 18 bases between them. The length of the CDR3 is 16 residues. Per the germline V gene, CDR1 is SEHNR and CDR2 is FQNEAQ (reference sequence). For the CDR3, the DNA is TGTGCCAGCAGCCCGTCGAGATGGGGGGAACAAGAGACCCAGTACTTC. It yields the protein CASSPSRWGEQETQYF.

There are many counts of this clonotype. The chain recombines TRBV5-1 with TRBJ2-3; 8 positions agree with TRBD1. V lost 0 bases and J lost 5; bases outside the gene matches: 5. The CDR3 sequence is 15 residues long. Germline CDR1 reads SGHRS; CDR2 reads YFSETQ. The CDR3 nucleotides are TGCGCCAGCAGCTTGGACAGGGGGTGGGAAGATACGCAGTATTTT. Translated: CASSLDRGWEDTQYF.

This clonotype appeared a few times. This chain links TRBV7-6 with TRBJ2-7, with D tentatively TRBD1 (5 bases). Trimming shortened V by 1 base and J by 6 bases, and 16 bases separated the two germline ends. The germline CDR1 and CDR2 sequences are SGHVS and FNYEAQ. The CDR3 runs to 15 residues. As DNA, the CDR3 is TGTGCCAGCAGCTTAGATACCAAGGGGTACTCCGAGCAGTACTTC. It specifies CASSLDTKGYSEQYF.

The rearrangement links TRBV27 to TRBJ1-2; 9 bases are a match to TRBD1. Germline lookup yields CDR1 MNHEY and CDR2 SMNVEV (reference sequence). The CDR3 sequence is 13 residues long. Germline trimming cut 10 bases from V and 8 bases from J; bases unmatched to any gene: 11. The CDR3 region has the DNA TGTGCCACCCGAACAGGGGGCAGGGGCGGCTACACCTTC. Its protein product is CATRTGGRGGYTF.

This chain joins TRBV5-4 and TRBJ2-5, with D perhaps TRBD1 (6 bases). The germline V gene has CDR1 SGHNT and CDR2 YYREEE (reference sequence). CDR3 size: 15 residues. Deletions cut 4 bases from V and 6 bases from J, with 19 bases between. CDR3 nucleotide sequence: TGTGCCAGCAGCCCCCAACAGGGATCCCCAAAGACCCAGTACTTC. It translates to CASSPQQGSPKTQYF.

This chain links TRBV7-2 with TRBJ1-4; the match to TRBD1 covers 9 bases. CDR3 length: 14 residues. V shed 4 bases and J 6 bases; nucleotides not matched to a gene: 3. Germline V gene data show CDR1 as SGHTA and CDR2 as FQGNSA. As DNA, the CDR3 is TGTGCCAGCAGCTCGGGACAGGGTTATGAAAAACTGTTTTTT. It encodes CASSSGQGYEKLFF.

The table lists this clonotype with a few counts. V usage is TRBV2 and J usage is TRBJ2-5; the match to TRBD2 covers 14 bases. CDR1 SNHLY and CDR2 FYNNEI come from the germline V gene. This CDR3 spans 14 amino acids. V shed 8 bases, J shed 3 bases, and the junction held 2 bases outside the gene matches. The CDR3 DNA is TGTGCCAGCGGGACTAGCGGGGGCGAAGAGACCCAGTACTTC. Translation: CASGTSGGEETQYF.

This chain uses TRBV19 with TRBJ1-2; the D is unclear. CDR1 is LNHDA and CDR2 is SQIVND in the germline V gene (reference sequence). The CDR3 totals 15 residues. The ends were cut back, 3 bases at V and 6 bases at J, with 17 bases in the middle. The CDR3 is CASSIAVAETHGYTF. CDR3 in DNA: TGTGCCAGTAGTATTGCGGTTGCTGAGACTCATGGCTACACCTTC.

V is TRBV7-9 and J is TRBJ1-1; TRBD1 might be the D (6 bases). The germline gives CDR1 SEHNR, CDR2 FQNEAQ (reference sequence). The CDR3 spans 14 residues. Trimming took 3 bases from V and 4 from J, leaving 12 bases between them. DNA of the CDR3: TGTGCCAGCAGCTTTACAGGGAGGGGCACTGAAGCTTTCTTT. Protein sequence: CASSFTGRGTEAFF.